This T cell receptor beta chain was retrieved from a study of vaccination and CD4 T cells after COVID-19. The overall study: From HCoV-229E, HCoV-OC43, HCoV-NL63 and SARS-CoV-2, overlapping spike peptides were used to stimulate the cells. Findings and caveats of the study: The median count of SARS-CoV-2-reactive clonotypes rose from 21 to 38, not significantly.

A few counts support this clonotype. Its antigen is currently unknown. Treatment of the sample: approximately nine-day PBMC culture with coronavirus spike peptide pools or control peptides (ViraFEST assay). Expansion of antigen-specific T cells with peptide pools by ViraFEST preceded sequencing of TCRs. Per germline, CDR1 SGHNT and CDR2 YYREEE (reference sequence). V was trimmed by 4 bases and J by 2 bases, leaving 3 bases between them. This CDR3 comprises 11 residues. The Oncomine TCR Beta short-read assay sequenced DNA from cultured CD4+ T cells. In this case, cultured CD4+ T cells provided the extracted genomic DNA. TCRdb independently ran MiXCR on the PCR reads; one entry per CDR3 protein. The sample has more than 8,000 distinct CDR3 sequences, approximately 19% seen once; the top ten hold 21%.

The sequence came from a human donor who had recovered from COVID-19. The starting material was CD4+ T cells from blood, cultured in vitro, obtained after SARS-CoV-2 vaccination. The chain uses TRBV5-4 and TRBJ2-5; unclear D gene. The CDR3: CASSVQETQYF. The CDR3 DNA sequence: TGTGCCAGCAGCGTTCAAGAGACCCAGTACTTC. The variable domain in full, with the rest retrieved from reference TRBV5-4 and TRBJ2-5, is ETGVTQSPTHLIKTRGQQVTLRCSSQSGHNTVSWYQQALGQGPQFIFQYYREEENGRGNFPPRFSGLQFPNYSSELNVNALELDDSALYLCASSVQETQYFGPGTRLLVL.